This is a list of T cell receptor beta chains from one sample in a study of cytomegalovirus exposure and HLA in healthy donors. Method: immunoSEQ multiplex PCR; TCRdb's copy keeps in-frame clones and lacks some. Of about 89,000 clones in the sample, about 85% were seen once. Sequencing was performed on PBMCs. The source is a man aged 35 to 55 in good health and CMV-seropositive. Both conserved end residues are part of each CDR3. The order of the fields is CDR3 protein, CDR3 DNA, clone size, D gene, V gene, J gene. D genes are given only for firm matches. Not every row has a clone size; where given, it reads once, few, many or a size class.

CASANLRDRGIVEQYF	TGTGCCAGCGCGAATCTTAGGGACAGGGGGATCGTGGAGCAGTACTTC	few	TRBD1	TRBV27	TRBJ2-7
CASSIVGREDPPLHF	TGTGCCAGTAGTATAGTGGGCAGGGAAGATCCACCCCTCCACTTT	once	.	TRBV19	TRBJ1-6
CASSGQGNYEQYF	TGTGCCAGTAGCGGACAGGGGAACTACGAGCAGTACTTC	.	TRBD1	TRBV19	TRBJ2-7
CASSLGTALGDTQYF	TGTGCCAGCAGCTTAGGGACAGCTCTAGGAGATACGCAGTATTTT	.	.	TRBV7-9	TRBJ2-3
CASSATGWGYEQYF	TGTGCCAGCAGCGCCACAGGGTGGGGCTACGAGCAGTACTTC	.	.	TRBV5-6	TRBJ2-7
CASSLGTGGNEKLFF	TGTGCCAGCAGTTTAGGGACAGGTGGGAATGAAAAACTGTTTTTT	.	TRBD1	TRBV28	TRBJ1-4
CASSVYPGLAGGYNEQFF	TGTGCCAGCAGCGTTTACCCGGGACTAGCGGGGGGCTACAATGAGCAGTTCTTC	.	TRBD2	TRBV11-3	TRBJ2-1
CASSLGKESAFEQYF	TGTGCCAGCAGCTTAGGCAAGGAGTCGGCATTCGAGCAGTACTTC	few	.	TRBV7-9	TRBJ2-7
CASSQDSRSANGYTF	TGCGCCAGCAGCCAAGATTCGAGGTCGGCAAATGGCTACACCTTC	.	.	TRBV4-1	TRBJ1-2
CASNPRGKGGVGYTF	TGTGCCAGCAACCCGAGGGGTAAGGGAGGAGTTGGCTACACCTTC	.	.	TRBV27	TRBJ1-2
CASSLHQGNYEQYF	TGTGCCAGCAGCTTACACCAGGGGAACTACGAGCAGTACTTC	.	.	TRBV11-2	TRBJ2-7
CASSALYRGETQYF	TGTGCCAGCAGTGCCCTCTATAGGGGTGAGACCCAGTACTTC	.	.	TRBV6-5	TRBJ2-5
CASSLRGGGSTDTQYF	TGTGCCAGCAGCTTACGGGGCGGGGGGAGCACAGATACGCAGTATTTT	.	TRBD2	TRBV11-2	TRBJ2-3
CASSQGQGSPDTQYF	TGTGCCAGCAGTCAAGGACAGGGGAGTCCAGATACGCAGTATTTT	.	TRBD1	TRBV7-9	TRBJ2-3
CASSDPGHIYEQYF	TGTGCCAGCAGCGACCCGGGACACATATACGAGCAGTACTTC	.	.	TRBV5-4	TRBJ2-7
CASREASGGRETQYF	TGTGCCAGCAGGGAGGCTAGCGGGGGTAGGGAGACCCAGTACTTC	.	TRBD2	TRBV6-5	TRBJ2-5
CASSQAWGISSLSNYGYTF	TGCGCCAGCAGCCAAGCATGGGGCATATCCAGTTTATCTAACTATGGCTACACCTTC	.	.	TRBV4-1	TRBJ1-2
CASSNSGTGYNEQFF	TGTGCCAGCTCTAACTCCGGGACAGGGTACAATGAGCAGTTCTTC	once	TRBD1	TRBV6-1	TRBJ2-1
CASSQSGQGNQPQHF	TGCGCCAGCAGCCAATCAGGACAGGGGAATCAGCCCCAGCATTTT	.	TRBD1	TRBV4-1	TRBJ1-5
CASSQERGGKNIQYF	TGTGCCAGCAGCCAAGAAAGGGGCGGCAAAAACATTCAGTACTTC	.	.	TRBV14	TRBJ2-4
CASSPRTGGTSEAFF	TGTGCCAGCAGCCCTCGGACAGGGGGCACCTCTGAAGCTTTCTTT	once	TRBD1	TRBV7-8	TRBJ1-1
CASSPHGQGTDTQYF	TGTGCCAGCAGCCCCCATGGACAGGGAACAGATACGCAGTATTTT	.	TRBD1	TRBV9	TRBJ2-3
CASSLALRGRGANEKLFF	TGTGCCAGCAGCTTAGCGCTAAGGGGGCGCGGGGCTAATGAAAAACTGTTTTTT	.	TRBD1	TRBV7-6	TRBJ1-4
CASSETDFYGYTF	TGTGCCAGCAGCGAGACAGACTTCTATGGCTACACCTTC	.	.	TRBV2	TRBJ1-2
CASSNPGTSRNTQYF	TGTGCCAGCAGCAACCCCGGGACTAGCAGGAATACGCAGTATTTT	.	TRBD2	TRBV5-4	TRBJ2-3
CASSPADSYQPQHF	TGTGCCAGCTCACCAGCGGACAGTTATCAGCCCCAGCATTTT	.	.	TRBV18	TRBJ1-5
CASSAPGLAGTIAKNIQYF	TGTGCCAGCAGTGCCCCGGGACTAGCGGGGACAATAGCCAAAAACATTCAGTACTTC	.	TRBD2	TRBV2	TRBJ2-4
CASSLVVATEAFF	TGCGCCAGCAGCTTGGTTGTAGCAACTGAAGCTTTCTTT	.	.	TRBV5-1	TRBJ1-1
CASSPAGGANVLTF	TGTGCCAGTAGTCCTGCCGGTGGGGCCAACGTCCTGACTTTC	.	.	TRBV19	TRBJ2-6
CASSFNTDTQYF	TGTGCCAGCAGCTTTAACACAGATACGCAGTATTTT	few	.	TRBV9	TRBJ2-3
CASSDSSRLSYEQYF	TGTGCCAGCAGTGACTCGAGCCGTCTCTCCTACGAGCAGTACTTC	.	.	TRBV6-4	TRBJ2-7
CATSRDTRFSPYF	TGTGCCACCAGCAGAGATACCAGGTTCAGTCCGTACTTC	.	.	TRBV15	TRBJ2-7
CASSLDLWDSTYEQYF	TGTGCCAGCAGCTTAGATCTGTGGGACAGTACCTACGAGCAGTACTTC	.	TRBD1	TRBV11-3	TRBJ2-7
CASSDPSTGGGENIQYF	TGTGCCAGCAGCGACCCCTCCACAGGAGGAGGGGAAAACATTCAGTACTTC	.	.	TRBV7-9	TRBJ2-4
CASSQEGDYRAGNTIYF	TGTGCCAGCAGCCAAGAGGGGGATTACAGGGCTGGAAACACCATATATTTT	.	.	TRBV4-2	TRBJ1-3
CASSLVAATTDTQYF	TGCGCCAGCAGCTTGGTAGCGGCGACCACAGATACGCAGTATTTT	few	.	TRBV5-1	TRBJ2-3
CASSLGQGAGEQYF	TGTGCCAGCAGCTTAGGACAGGGGGCCGGCGAGCAGTACTTC	.	TRBD1	TRBV7-9	TRBJ2-7
CASSSTSGPYNEQFF	TGCGCCAGCAGCTCGACTAGCGGACCCTACAATGAGCAGTTCTTC	.	TRBD2	TRBV5-1	TRBJ2-1
CAISEEDDQPQHF	TGTGCCATCAGTGAGGAGGATGATCAGCCCCAGCATTTT	.	.	TRBV10-3	TRBJ1-5
CASSLTGPEQYF	TGTGCCAGCAGCTTAACAGGGCCCGAGCAGTACTTC	.	.	TRBV5-8	TRBJ2-7
CASSVGLAETDTQYF	TGCGCCAGCAGCGTGGGACTAGCGGAAACAGATACGCAGTATTTT	.	TRBD2	TRBV5-1	TRBJ2-3
CASRLGLEQDTQYF	TGCGCCAGCCGCCTGGGGCTCGAACAGGATACGCAGTATTTT	.	.	TRBV5-1	TRBJ2-3